The clone carrying this T cell receptor (beta chain) was counted a few times. Its antigen is as yet unknown. The sample is drawn from a study of CD8+CD57+ T cells in acquired aplastic anemia. Background on the study: On average, sorted CD4+ and CD8+ cells gave 3.2 ug of DNA. General study findings and limits: Researchers reported that CD8+ Simpson's diversity was not significantly different in patients versus controls. The same twenty-nine CD8+ CDR3 sequences occurred in patients and in controls.

TCR beta VDJ and CDR3 were profiled, and genomic DNA was the template. Using its own MiXCR run on the reads, TCRdb lists one record per CDR3 protein. The sample lists under 350,000 distinct CDR3 sequences; 45% to 65% were seen once. The sequenced sample was sorted CD4+, CD8+, or CD8+CD57+ T cells (not recorded which) from PBMCs. This TCR came from a human donor with severe aplastic anemia or a healthy control (not recorded which).

The CDR3 protein is CASRETSGGADTQYF. CDR3 nucleotides: TGTGCCAGCAGGGAGACTAGCGGGGGGGCTGATACGCAGTATTTT. This chain connects TRBV7-8 to TRBJ2-3; TRBD2 matches 14 bases. From germline, CDR1 is SGHVS and CDR2 FQNEAQ. Trimming at V came to 6 bases and at J to 6 bases, leaving 5 bases not matched to a gene. This CDR3 spans 15 amino acids.